This paragraph covers one T cell receptor beta chain sequence. This entry belongs to a study of siplizumab effects on memory and regulatory T cells. Sequencing was performed with immunoSEQ multiplex PCR; in TCRdb, only in-frame clones are kept and a portion is missing. The data show 110,000 or so clones, roughly 95% seen once. This CDR3 contains 14 residues. This chain joins TRBV21-1 and TRBJ2-1. TRBV21-1 is annotated as a pseudogene. The receptor was isolated from a human donor in good health. Sample: non-Treg CD4+ T cells sorted from blood. CDR3 sequence reads: CASSKAGPLNEQFF. DNA for the CDR3: TGTGCCAGCAGCAAAGCGGGACCCCTCAATGAGCAGTTCTTC.